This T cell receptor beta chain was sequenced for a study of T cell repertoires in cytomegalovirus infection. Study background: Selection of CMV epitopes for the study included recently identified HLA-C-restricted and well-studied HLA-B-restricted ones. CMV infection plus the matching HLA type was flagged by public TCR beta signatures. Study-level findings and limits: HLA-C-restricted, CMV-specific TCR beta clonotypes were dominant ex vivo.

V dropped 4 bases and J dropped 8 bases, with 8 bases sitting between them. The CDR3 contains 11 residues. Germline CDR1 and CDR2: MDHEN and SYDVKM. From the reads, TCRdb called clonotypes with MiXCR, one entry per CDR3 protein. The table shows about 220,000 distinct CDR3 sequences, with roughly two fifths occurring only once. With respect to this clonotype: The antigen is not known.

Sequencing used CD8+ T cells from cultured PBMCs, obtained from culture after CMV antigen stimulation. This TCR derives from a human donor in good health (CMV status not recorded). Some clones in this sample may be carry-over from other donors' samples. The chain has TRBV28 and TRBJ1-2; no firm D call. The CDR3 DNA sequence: TGTGCCAGCAGTTGGTGGGGAGGCTACACCTTC. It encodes CASSWWGGYTF.